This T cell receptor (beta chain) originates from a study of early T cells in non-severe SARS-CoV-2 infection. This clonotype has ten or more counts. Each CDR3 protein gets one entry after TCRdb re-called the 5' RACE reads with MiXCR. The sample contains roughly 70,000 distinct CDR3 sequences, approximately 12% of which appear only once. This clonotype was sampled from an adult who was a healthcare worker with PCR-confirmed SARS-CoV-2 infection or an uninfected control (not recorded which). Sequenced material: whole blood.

Written as DNA, the CDR3 is TGTGCCAGCAGCCATGGGGGACTAGCCAAAAACATTCAGTACTTC. It codes for CASSHGGLAKNIQYF. The J gene is TRBJ2-4, the V gene TRBV11-2; weak D call: TRBD2 (6 bases). Trimming cost V 5 bases and J 0 bases, with 11 bases left between them. Germline values: CDR1 SGHAT, CDR2 FQNNGV. The CDR3 sequence is 15 residues long.